This TCR beta chain was observed in a study of blood T cells in healthy people across ages. Study-wide points: In these data, TCR beta diversity tracked strongly with naive T cell percentage.

As concerns this clonotype: Its target is unknown. Its ends do not fully match the called genes, so a read error is possible.

Germline assignment: CDR1 SGHRS and CDR2 YFSETQ. The CDR3 extends over 13 amino acids. PCR was performed a second time for about 7 to 11 cycles using a sample-barcoded 5' primer and a J-beta primer mix. A 12-random-nucleotide template-switch adaptor tagged each cDNA molecule. TCRdb redid the calling of the 5' RACE reads with MiXCR, one entry per CDR3 protein. The table includes some 1.7 million distinct CDR3 sequences, roughly 28% detected once. The study isolated at least 6 million PBMCs from each sample. This TCR was recovered from a woman in her twenties or thirties in good health. The V call is TRBV5-1, the J call TRBJ1-2; 8 bases are a match to TRBD1. Sequences were obtained from blood. This CDR3 is CGSSLTGDYGYTF. CDR3 coding DNA: TGCGGCAGCAGCCTGACAGGGGACTACGGCTACACCTTC.